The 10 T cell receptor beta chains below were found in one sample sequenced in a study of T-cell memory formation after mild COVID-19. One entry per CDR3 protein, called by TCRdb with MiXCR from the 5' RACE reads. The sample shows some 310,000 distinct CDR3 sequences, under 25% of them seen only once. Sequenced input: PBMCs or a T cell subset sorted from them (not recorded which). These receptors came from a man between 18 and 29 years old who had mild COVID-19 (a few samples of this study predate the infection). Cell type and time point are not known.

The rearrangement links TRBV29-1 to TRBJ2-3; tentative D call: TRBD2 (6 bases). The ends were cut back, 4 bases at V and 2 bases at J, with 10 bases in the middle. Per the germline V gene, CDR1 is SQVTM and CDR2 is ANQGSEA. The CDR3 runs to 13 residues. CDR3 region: CSVGTTVTDTQYF. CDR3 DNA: TGCAGCGTTGGGACTACGGTCACAGATACGCAGTATTTT.

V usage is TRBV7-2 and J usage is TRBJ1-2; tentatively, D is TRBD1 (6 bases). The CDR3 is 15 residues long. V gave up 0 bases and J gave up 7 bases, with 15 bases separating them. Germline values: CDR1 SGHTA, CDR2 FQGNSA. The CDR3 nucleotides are TGTGCCAGCAGCTTAGCGCTGGGGGGCTGGTCTGGCTACACCTTC. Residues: CASSLALGGWSGYTF.

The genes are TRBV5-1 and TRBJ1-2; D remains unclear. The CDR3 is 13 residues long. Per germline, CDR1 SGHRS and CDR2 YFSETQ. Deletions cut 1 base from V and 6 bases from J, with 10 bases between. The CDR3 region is CASSLSGGDGYTF. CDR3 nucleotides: TGCGCCAGCAGCTTGAGTGGAGGAGATGGCTACACCTTC. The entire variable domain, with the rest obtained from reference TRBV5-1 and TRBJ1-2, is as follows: KAGVTQTPRYLIKTRGQQVTLSCSPISGHRSVSWYQQTPGQGLQFLFEYFSETQRNKGNFPGRFSGRQFSNSRSEMNVSTLELGDSALYLCASSLSGGDGYTFGSGTRLTVV.

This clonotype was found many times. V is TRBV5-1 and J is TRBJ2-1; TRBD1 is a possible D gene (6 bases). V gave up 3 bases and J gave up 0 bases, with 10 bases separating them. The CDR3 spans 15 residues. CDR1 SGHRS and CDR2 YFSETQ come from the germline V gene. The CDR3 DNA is TGCGCCAGCAGCTCCGGACAGAGCTCCTACAATGAGCAGTTCTTC. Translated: CASSSGQSSYNEQFF.

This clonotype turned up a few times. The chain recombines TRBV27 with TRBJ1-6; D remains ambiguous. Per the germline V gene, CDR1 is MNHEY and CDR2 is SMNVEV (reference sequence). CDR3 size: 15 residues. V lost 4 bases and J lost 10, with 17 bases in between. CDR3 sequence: CASSSPGRAGSPLHF. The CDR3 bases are TGTGCCAGCAGTTCACCCGGTCGGGCCGGGTCACCCCTCCACTTT.

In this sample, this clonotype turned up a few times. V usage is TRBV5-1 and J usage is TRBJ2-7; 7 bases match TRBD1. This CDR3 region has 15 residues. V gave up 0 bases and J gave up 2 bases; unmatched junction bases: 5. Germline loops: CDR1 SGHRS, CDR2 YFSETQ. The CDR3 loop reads CASSLGQGETYEQYV. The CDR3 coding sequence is TGCGCCAGCAGCTTGGGACAGGGTGAAACCTACGAGCAGTACGTC.

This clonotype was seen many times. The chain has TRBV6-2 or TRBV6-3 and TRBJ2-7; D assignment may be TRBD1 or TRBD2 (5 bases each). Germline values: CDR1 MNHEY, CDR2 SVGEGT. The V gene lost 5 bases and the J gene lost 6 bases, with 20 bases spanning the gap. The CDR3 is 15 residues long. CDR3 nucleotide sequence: TGTGCCAGCAGTGACATCCAGGGTTCTGGGAGCGAGCAGTACGTC. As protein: CASSDIQGSGSEQYV.

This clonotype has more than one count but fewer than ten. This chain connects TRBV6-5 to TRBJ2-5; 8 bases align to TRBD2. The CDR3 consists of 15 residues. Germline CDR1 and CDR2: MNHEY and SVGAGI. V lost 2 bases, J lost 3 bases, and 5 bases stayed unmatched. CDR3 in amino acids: CASSYGSAGEETQYF. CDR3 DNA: TGTGCCAGCAGTTACGGCTCAGCGGGGGAAGAGACCCAGTACTTC.

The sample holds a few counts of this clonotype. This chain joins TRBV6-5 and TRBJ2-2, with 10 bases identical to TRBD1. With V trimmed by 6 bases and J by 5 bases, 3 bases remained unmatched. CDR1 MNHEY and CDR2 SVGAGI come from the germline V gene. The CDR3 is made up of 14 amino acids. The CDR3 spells CASRRDRGTGELFF. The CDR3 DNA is TGTGCCAGCAGACGGGACAGGGGAACCGGGGAGCTGTTTTTT.

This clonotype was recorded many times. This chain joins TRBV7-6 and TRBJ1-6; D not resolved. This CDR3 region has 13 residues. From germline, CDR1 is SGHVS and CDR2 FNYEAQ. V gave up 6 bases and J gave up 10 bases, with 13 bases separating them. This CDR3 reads CASSPSLGSPLHF. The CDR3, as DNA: TGTGCCAGCAGTCCCTCTTTGGGATCACCCCTCCACTTT.